Following are 32 T cell receptor beta chains from one sample sequenced in a study of T cell changes during pregnancy in multiple sclerosis. Only in-frame clones appear in the TCRdb table, and some are missing; sequencing was by immunoSEQ multiplex PCR. Among over 35,000 clones listed, around 92% were seen once. Here the sequenced sample was CD8+ T cells from peripheral blood mononuclear cells, taken in the third trimester of pregnancy. The receptors originated from a female donor with multiple sclerosis, enrolled in a pregnancy study.

V is TRBV19 and J is TRBJ2-7; D not resolved. V was trimmed by 3 bases and J by 0 bases, leaving 9 bases between them. CDR1 and CDR2 from the germline V gene are LNHDA and SQIVND (reference sequence). The CDR3 loop spans 14 amino acids. DNA for the CDR3: TGTGCCAGTAGTATTGTGGGCAGCTCCTACGAGCAGTACTTC. Its protein product is CASSIVGSSYEQYF.

J is TRBJ2-5 and V is TRBV7-2, with D possibly TRBD2 on 7 matching bases. Trimming removed 1 base from V and 4 bases from J, with 10 bases in between. CDR1 and CDR2 (germline): SGHTA, FQGNSA. This CDR3 is 14 amino acids long. As DNA, the CDR3 is TGTGCCAGCAGCTTAGGGGGGGGCGTAGAGACCCAGTACTTC. This gives the protein CASSLGGGVETQYF.

In its sample, this clone was seen once. V and J are TRBV23-1 and TRBJ2-1; 7 positions agree with TRBD1. TRBV23-1 is placed among ORFs of uncertain function. The V and J ends lost 3 bases and 6 bases, in that order; junction bases with no gene match: 8. The CDR3 has 15 residues. The CDR3 DNA sequence: TGCGCCAGCAGTCAGCTCCGACAGGGCCCCAATGAGCAGTTCTTC. This gives the protein CASSQLRQGPNEQFF.

CDR3 sequence: CASSKMLDRGNGYTF. CDR3 sequence (DNA): TGTGCCAGCAGCAAAATGCTCGACAGGGGAAATGGCTACACCTTC. The chain joins TRBV21-1 to TRBJ1-2; the DNA was not compared with TRBD1, the D call given in the table. TRBV21-1 is deemed a pseudogene. The CDR3 runs 15 residues.

This clone was found once. Other DNA sequences from this sample encode an identical CDR3 as well. V and J are TRBV29-1 and TRBJ2-7; 9 nucleotides line up with TRBD1. Germline V gene lookup returns CDR1 SQVTM and CDR2 ANQGSEA. This CDR3 has 13 residues. CDR3 loop: CSAEDRGSYEQYF. The CDR3 coding sequence is TGCAGTGCTGAGGACAGGGGCTCCTACGAGCAGTACTTC.

The CDR3 bases are TGCGCCAGCAGTCCCAAGACAGGGCGCAATCAGCCCCAGCATTTT. Translated: CASSPKTGRNQPQHF. V and J are TRBV23-1 and TRBJ1-5, with 7 bases fitting TRBD1. TRBV23-1 has ORF status, its function being uncertain. There are 15 residues in the CDR3. Trimming removed 4 bases from V and 2 bases from J; junction bases left unmatched: 5.

The chain joins TRBV14 to TRBJ2-5, with 8 bases matching TRBD2. V trimming: 2 bases; J trimming: 4 bases; junction bases outside the gene matches: 3. This CDR3 is built from 14 residues. Germline V gene sequence: CDR1 SGHDN, CDR2 FVKESK. The CDR3 sequence: CASSQYLAGETQYF. In nucleotides, the CDR3 is TGTGCCAGCAGCCAATATCTAGCGGGAGAGACCCAGTACTTC.

The chain is built from TRBV10-3 and TRBJ2-3; TRBD2 is a possible D gene (6 bases). Per the germline V gene, CDR1 is ENHRY and CDR2 is SYGVKD. This CDR3 contains 16 residues. The V end was cut by 6 bases, the J end by 0 bases, with 16 bases between. The CDR3 loop reads CAIREPGRTSTDTQYF. The CDR3 DNA follows: TGTGCCATCAGAGAACCCGGGAGAACTAGCACAGATACGCAGTATTTT.

The rearrangement joins TRBV28 to TRBJ1-1, with 7 bases that match TRBD1. The CDR3 contains 15 residues. From germline, CDR1 is MDHEN and CDR2 SYDVKM. Trimming at V came to 5 bases and at J to 4 bases, leaving 10 bases not matched to a gene. This CDR3 is CASSLLQGIFTEAFF. As DNA, the CDR3 is TGTGCCAGCAGTCTCTTACAGGGGATTTTCACTGAAGCTTTCTTT. Combining the CDR3 with reference TRBV28 and TRBJ1-1 gives the whole variable domain DVKVTQSSRYLVKRTGEKVFLECVQDMDHENMFWYRQDPGLGLRLIYFSYDVKMKEKGDIPEGYSVSREKKERFSLILESASTNQTSMYLCASSLLQGIFTEAFFGQGTRLTVV.

The chain recombines TRBV13 with TRBJ2-7; no clear D. V was shortened by 5 bases and J by 2 bases, with 25 bases between the two germline ends. The CDR3 loop spans 18 amino acids. Germline V gene lookup returns CDR1 PRHDT and CDR2 FYEKMQ (reference sequence). As DNA, the CDR3 is TGTGCCAGCAGCAATCAACCCCAACTCTCTCGGGTTGCCTACGAGCAGTACTTC. Encoded protein: CASSNQPQLSRVAYEQYF.

The chain uses TRBV19 and TRBJ2-1, with TRBD2 matching over 8 bases. With 8 bases clipped from V and 1 base from J, the junction kept 4 bases outside the gene matches. In germline, CDR1 is LNHDA, CDR2 SQIVND (reference sequence). The CDR3 spans 14 residues. As DNA, the CDR3 is TGTGCCAGTGAAAGCGGGAGTTCCTACAATGAGCAGTTCTTC. Protein product: CASESGSSYNEQFF.

The V gene is TRBV9, the J gene TRBJ1-1, with a tentative D call TRBD1 (6 bases). Germline CDR1 is SGDLS and CDR2 is YYNGEE. V shed 3 bases and J shed 0 bases, with 9 bases lying between them. CDR3 length: 14 amino acids. The CDR3 nucleotides are TGTGCCAGCAGCGCGGACAGATTGAACACTGAAGCTTTCTTT. Protein product: CASSADRLNTEAFF.

This clone was found once. The chain is built from TRBV27 and TRBJ1-2; D gene unclear. The V end lost 1 base, the J end lost 4 bases, and 16 bases lay between the germline ends. In germline, CDR1 is MNHEY, CDR2 SMNVEV (reference sequence). This CDR3 has 16 amino acids. For the CDR3, the DNA is TGTGCCAGCAGTTTATATCCTCCAGGACTACCCTATGGCTACACCTTC. This translates into CASSLYPPGLPYGYTF.

This clone is medium-sized by share. The chain has TRBV7-8 and TRBJ2-1, with 13 bases lining up with TRBD2. Per germline, CDR1 SGHVS and CDR2 FQNEAQ. V trimming: 3 bases; J trimming: 10 bases; junction bases outside the gene matches: 6. The CDR3 is 15 amino acids. The CDR3 DNA follows: TGTGCCAGCAGCTTCGGACTAGCGGGAGTCTGGGAGCAGTTCTTC. Translating it yields CASSFGLAGVWEQFF.

Only one count was recorded for this clone. V and J are TRBV13 and TRBJ2-3; no reliable D call. Germline V gives CDR1 PRHDT, CDR2 FYEKMQ (reference sequence). The CDR3 loop spans 13 amino acids. Trimming took 5 bases from V and 2 from J, leaving 8 bases between them. CDR3 DNA: TGTGCCAGCAGCCCACCCTACACAGATACGCAGTATTTT. Translating it yields CASSPPYTDTQYF.

V is TRBV4-3 and J is TRBJ2-1; 12 bases align to TRBD2. The CDR3 spans 16 residues. The trim removed 0 bases at V and 8 bases at J, leaving 5 bases unmatched. CDR1 is LGHNA and CDR2 is YSLEER in the germline V gene. The CDR3 spells CASSQDQTSGRYEQFF. CDR3 coding DNA: TGCGCCAGCAGCCAAGATCAAACTAGCGGGAGGTATGAGCAGTTCTTC.

This clone was observed once. V and J are TRBV2 and TRBJ2-7, with no clear D. The CDR3 has 12 amino acids. V lost 7 bases and J lost 1, with 8 bases in between. CDR1 and CDR2 from the germline V gene are SNHLY and FYNNEI. CDR3 residues: CASTDGSYEQYF. In DNA form, the CDR3 reads TGTGCCAGCACCGACGGGTCCTACGAGCAGTACTTC.

V and J are TRBV5-1 and TRBJ2-5, with 9 bases matching TRBD2. The CDR3 consists of 15 residues. Germline V gene lookup returns CDR1 SGHRS and CDR2 YFSETQ. V gave up 0 bases and J gave up 5 bases; unmatched junction bases: 5. The CDR3 coding sequence is TGCGCCAGCAGCTTGGCAGCGGGAGGTTTTGAGACCCAGTACTTC. Residues: CASSLAAGGFETQYF.

This clone showed up just once. The chain employs TRBV6-4 and TRBJ2-1, with 7 bases fitting TRBD2. CDR3 length equals 18 residues. V was pared by 5 bases and J by 0 bases, with 13 bases of the junction left unmatched. Germline V gene sequence: CDR1 MRHNA, CDR2 SNTAGT. CDR3 sequence reads: CASSPIAGITFSYNEQFF. The DNA of the CDR3 is TGTGCCAGCAGTCCTATAGCGGGTATAACCTTCTCCTACAATGAGCAGTTCTTC.

The chain is built from TRBV6-1 and TRBJ2-7; a weak D match, TRBD2 (6 bases). CDR3 length: 12 residues. Per germline, CDR1 MNHNS and CDR2 SASEGT. With 6 bases removed from V and 4 bases from J, the gap between germline ends came to 10 bases. CDR3 region: CASRLAGYEQYF. In DNA form, the CDR3 reads TGTGCCAGCAGACTAGCAGGGTACGAGCAGTACTTC.

There are many counts of this clone. The rearrangement uses TRBV9 and TRBJ1-3, with D perhaps matching TRBD1 (6 bases). Trimming cost V 7 bases and J 0 bases, with 11 bases left between them. Germline V lookup: CDR1 SGDLS, CDR2 YYNGEE. This CDR3 spans 14 amino acids. The CDR3 loop is CASSGQSSGNTIYF. The CDR3 nucleotides are TGTGCCAGCTCCGGACAGAGCTCTGGAAACACCATATATTTT.

In its sample, this clone was seen once. The chain couples TRBV19 to TRBJ1-1; 8 positions agree with TRBD1. CDR1 is LNHDA, CDR2 SQIVND, per germline (reference sequence). The CDR3 covers 13 residues. V lost 4 bases and J lost 7; bases outside the gene matches: 5. CDR3 in amino acids: CASSTGQGGEAFF. Written as DNA, the CDR3 is TGTGCCAGTAGTACAGGACAGGGAGGTGAAGCTTTCTTT.

The chain couples TRBV4-1 to TRBJ2-7, with D possibly TRBD2 on 7 matching bases. Germline CDR1 MGHRA, CDR2 YSYEKL. The CDR3 is 16 residues long. Trimming cost V 1 base and J 10 bases, with 23 bases left between them. CDR3 sequence: CASSQVRGGAGGRQYF. The DNA of the CDR3 is TGCGCCAGCAGCCAAGTGAGAGGGGGTGCGGGCGGGAGACAGTACTTC.

The chain couples TRBV30 to TRBJ2-2; 10 positions match TRBD1. The germline V gene encodes CDR1 GTSNPN and CDR2 SVGIG (reference sequence). Trimming at V came to 5 bases and at J to 2 bases, leaving 2 bases not matched to a gene. This CDR3 has 14 amino acids. CDR3 sequence: CAWDRGQNTGELFF. For the CDR3, the DNA is TGTGCCTGGGACAGGGGGCAAAACACCGGGGAGCTGTTTTTT.

The chain carries TRBV7-8 and TRBJ2-1, with D perhaps TRBD2 (6 bases). Germline V CDR1 and CDR2: SGHVS, FQNEAQ. CDR3 size: 16 residues. V was cut by 2 bases and J by 8 bases, with 19 bases left in between. Written as DNA, the CDR3 is TGTGCCAGCAGCTTAACGCTGGGGACTCCCCGGGATGAGCAGTTCTTC. This encodes CASSLTLGTPRDEQFF. Full variable domain (rest looked up from reference TRBV7-8 and TRBJ2-1): GAGVSQSPRYKVAKRGQDVALRCDPISGHVSLFWYQQALGQGPEFLTYFQNEAQLDKSGLPSDRFFAERPEGSVSTLKIQRTQQEDSAVYLCASSLTLGTPRDEQFFGPGTRLTVL.

This chain joins TRBV15 and TRBJ2-1, with D maybe TRBD1 (6 bases). V dropped 2 bases and J dropped 2 bases, with 16 bases sitting between them. The CDR3 extends over 17 amino acids. Germline V lookup: CDR1 LNHNV, CDR2 YYDKDF (reference sequence). CDR3 residues: CATSRPPFGGPYNEQFF. In DNA, the CDR3 is TGTGCCACCAGCAGACCGCCGTTTGGGGGCCCCTACAATGAGCAGTTCTTC.

The V call is TRBV28, the J call TRBJ1-2; unclear D gene. V gave up 1 base and J gave up 4 bases, with 19 bases separating them. CDR1 and CDR2 from the germline V gene are MDHEN and SYDVKM. The CDR3 totals 17 residues. In nucleotides, the CDR3 is TGTGCCAGCAGTTTATTCTTTCAGGCCCCTATACGCTATGGCTACACCTTC. Translating gives CASSLFFQAPIRYGYTF.

The rearrangement joins TRBV27 to TRBJ1-2; D is ambiguous. Trimming took off 3 bases at V and 7 bases at J, with 21 bases between the two ends. Germline values: CDR1 MNHEY, CDR2 SMNVEV (reference sequence). This CDR3 spans 16 amino acids. Here the CDR3 DNA reads TGTGCCAGCAGTTTCGGGATCCCCTCGAGGCTTCTTGGCTACACCTTC. Translation gives CASSFGIPSRLLGYTF.

The J gene is TRBJ2-5, the V gene TRBV2; TRBD2 matches 9 bases. V lost 8 bases to trimming and J lost 5 bases; unmatched junction nucleotides: 12. The germline V gene encodes CDR1 SNHLY and CDR2 FYNNEI. This CDR3 region has 15 residues. The CDR3 here is CASPGGSGRGETQYF. In nucleotides, the CDR3 is TGTGCCAGCCCGGGGGGTAGCGGGAGAGGGGAGACCCAGTACTTC.

The chain uses TRBV9 and TRBJ2-7; 8 bases are shared with TRBD1. The CDR3 has 14 amino acids. The germline V gene has CDR1 SGDLS and CDR2 YYNGEE. The ends lost 4 bases at V and 2 bases at J; junction bases unmatched: 5. The CDR3 DNA is TGTGCCAGCAGCCCAGGGGGCAGAACCTACGAGCAGTACTTC. Encoded protein: CASSPGGRTYEQYF.

The V call is TRBV28, the J call TRBJ2-7; D ambiguous. The CDR3 sequence is 12 residues long. V dropped 8 bases and J dropped 0 bases, with 8 bases sitting between them. In germline, CDR1 is MDHEN, CDR2 SYDVKM. The CDR3 spells CASSESSYEQYF. The DNA of the CDR3 is TGTGCCAGCTCCGAGAGCTCCTACGAGCAGTACTTC.

This rearrangement joins TRBV15 to TRBJ2-5; no firm D call. V was cut by 0 bases and J by 2 bases, with 4 bases left in between. CDR3 size: 13 residues. Germline V gene lookup returns CDR1 LNHNV and CDR2 YYDKDF (reference sequence). CDR3 nucleotides: TGTGCCACCAGCAGAGAACTACAAGAGACCCAGTACTTC. Amino acid sequence: CATSRELQETQYF. The variable domain in full, completed from reference TRBV15 and TRBJ2-5, reads DAMVIQNPRYQVTQFGKPVTLSCSQTLNHNVMYWYQQKSSQAPKLLFHYYDKDFNNEADTPDNFQSRRPNTSFCFLDIRSPGLGDTAMYLCATSRELQETQYFGPGTRLLVL.